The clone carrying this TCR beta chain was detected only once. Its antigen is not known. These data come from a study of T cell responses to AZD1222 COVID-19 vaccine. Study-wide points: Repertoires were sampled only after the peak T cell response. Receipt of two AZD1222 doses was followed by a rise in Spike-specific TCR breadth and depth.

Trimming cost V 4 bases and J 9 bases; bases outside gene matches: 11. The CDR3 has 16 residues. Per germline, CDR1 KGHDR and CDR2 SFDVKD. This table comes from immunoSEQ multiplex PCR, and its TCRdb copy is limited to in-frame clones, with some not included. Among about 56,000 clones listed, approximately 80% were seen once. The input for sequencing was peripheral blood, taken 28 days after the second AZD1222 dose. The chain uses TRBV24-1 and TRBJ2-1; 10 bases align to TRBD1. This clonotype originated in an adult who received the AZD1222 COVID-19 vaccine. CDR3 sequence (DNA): TGTGCCACCAGTGACCTCCCGGGACAGGGGACAGGTGAGCAGTTCTTC. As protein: CATSDLPGQGTGEQFF.